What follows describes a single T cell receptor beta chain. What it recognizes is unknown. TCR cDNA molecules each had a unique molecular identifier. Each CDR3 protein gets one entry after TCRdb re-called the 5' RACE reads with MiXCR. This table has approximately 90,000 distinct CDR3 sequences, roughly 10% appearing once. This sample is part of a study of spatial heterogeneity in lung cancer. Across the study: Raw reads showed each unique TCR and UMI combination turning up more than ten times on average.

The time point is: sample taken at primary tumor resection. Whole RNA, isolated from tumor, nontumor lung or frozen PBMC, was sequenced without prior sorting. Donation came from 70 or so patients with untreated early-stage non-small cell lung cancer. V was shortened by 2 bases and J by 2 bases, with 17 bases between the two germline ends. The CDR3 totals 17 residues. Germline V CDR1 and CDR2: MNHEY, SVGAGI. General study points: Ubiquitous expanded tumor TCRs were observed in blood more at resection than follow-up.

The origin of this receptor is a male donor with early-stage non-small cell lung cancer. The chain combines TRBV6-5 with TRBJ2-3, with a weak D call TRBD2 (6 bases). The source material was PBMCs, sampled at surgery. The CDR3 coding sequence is TGTGCCAGCAGTTACAGGTCGGGTGCGGGGCTCACAGATACGCAGTATTTT. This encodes CASSYRSGAGLTDTQYF.